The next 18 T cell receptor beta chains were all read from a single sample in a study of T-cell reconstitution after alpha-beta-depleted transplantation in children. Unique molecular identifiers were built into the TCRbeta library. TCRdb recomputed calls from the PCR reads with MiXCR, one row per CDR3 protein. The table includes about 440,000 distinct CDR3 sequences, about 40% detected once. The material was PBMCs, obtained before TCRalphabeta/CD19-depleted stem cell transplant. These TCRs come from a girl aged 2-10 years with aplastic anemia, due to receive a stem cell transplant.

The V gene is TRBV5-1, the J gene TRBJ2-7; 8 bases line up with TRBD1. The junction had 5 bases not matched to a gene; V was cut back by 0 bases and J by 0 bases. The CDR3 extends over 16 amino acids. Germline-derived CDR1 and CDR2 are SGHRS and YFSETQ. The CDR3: CASSLERQGSSYEQYF. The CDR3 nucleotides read TGCGCCAGCAGCTTGGAACGACAGGGGAGCTCCTACGAGCAGTACTTC.

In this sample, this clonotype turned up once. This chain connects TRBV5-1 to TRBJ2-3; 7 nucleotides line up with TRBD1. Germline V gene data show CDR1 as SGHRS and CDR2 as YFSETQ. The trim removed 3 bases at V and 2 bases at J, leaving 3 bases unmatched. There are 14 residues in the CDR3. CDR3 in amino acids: CASSYGTVTDTQYF. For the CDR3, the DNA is TGCGCCAGCAGCTATGGGACAGTCACAGATACGCAGTATTTT.

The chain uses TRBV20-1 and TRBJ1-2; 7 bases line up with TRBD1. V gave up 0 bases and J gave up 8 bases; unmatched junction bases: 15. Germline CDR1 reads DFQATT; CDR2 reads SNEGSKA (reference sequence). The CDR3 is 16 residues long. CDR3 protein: CSARDRRQGFEEGYTF. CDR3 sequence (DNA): TGCAGTGCTAGAGATAGGCGACAGGGTTTTGAAGAAGGCTACACCTTC.

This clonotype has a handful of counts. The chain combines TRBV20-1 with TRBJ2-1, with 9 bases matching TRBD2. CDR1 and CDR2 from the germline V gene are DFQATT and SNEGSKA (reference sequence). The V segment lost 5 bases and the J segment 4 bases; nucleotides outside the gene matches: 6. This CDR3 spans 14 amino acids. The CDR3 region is CSALGLASYNEQFF. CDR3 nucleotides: TGCAGTGCTCTGGGACTAGCATCATACAATGAGCAGTTCTTC.

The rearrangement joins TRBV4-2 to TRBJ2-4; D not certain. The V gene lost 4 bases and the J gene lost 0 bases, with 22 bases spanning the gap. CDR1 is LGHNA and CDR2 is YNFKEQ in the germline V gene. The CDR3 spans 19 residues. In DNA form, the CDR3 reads TGTGCCAGCAGCCCAGTTCCCGGGCAGACCCCAGTAGCCAAAAACATTCAGTACTTC. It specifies CASSPVPGQTPVAKNIQYF.

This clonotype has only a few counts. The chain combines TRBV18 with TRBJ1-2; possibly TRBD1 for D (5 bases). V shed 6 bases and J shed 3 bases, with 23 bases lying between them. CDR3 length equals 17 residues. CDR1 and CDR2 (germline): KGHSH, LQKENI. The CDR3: CASSPIAGKASDYGYTF. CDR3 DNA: TGTGCCAGCTCCCCCATCGCAGGGAAGGCTTCAGACTATGGCTACACCTTC.

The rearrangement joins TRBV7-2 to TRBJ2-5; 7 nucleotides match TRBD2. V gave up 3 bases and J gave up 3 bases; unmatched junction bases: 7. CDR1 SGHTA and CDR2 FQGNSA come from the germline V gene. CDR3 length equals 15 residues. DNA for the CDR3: TGTGCCAGCAGCTTCCGCGGGAGCGGAGAAGAGACCCAGTACTTC. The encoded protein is CASSFRGSGEETQYF.

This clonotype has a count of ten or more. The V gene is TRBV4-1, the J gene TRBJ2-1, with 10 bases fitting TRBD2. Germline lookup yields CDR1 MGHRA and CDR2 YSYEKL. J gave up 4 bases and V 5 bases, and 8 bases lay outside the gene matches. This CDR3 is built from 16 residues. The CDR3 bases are TGCGCCAGCAGCGACTGGACTAGCGGAGTTTACAATGAGCAGTTCTTC. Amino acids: CASSDWTSGVYNEQFF.

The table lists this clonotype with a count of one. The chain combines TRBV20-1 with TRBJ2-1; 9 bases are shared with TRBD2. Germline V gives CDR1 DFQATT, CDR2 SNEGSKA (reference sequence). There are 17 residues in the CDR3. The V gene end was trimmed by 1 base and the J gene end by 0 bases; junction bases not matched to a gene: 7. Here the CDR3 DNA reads TGCAGTGCTAGAGGGCTCCGCGGGGGGGCCTCCTACAATGAGCAGTTCTTC. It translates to CSARGLRGGASYNEQFF.

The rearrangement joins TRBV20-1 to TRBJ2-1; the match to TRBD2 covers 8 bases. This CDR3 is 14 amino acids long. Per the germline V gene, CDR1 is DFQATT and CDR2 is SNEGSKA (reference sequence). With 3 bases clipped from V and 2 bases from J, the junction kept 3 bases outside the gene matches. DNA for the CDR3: TGCAGTGCTAGCGGGAGGGCCGCCTACAATGAGCAGTTCTTC. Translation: CSASGRAAYNEQFF.

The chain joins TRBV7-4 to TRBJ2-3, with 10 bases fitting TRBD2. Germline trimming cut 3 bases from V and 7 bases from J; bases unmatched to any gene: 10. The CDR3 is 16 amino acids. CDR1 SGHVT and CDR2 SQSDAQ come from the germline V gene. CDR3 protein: CASSFASGGPSNTQYF. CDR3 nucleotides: TGTGCCAGCAGCTTTGCTAGCGGGGGCCCCTCAAATACGCAGTATTTT.

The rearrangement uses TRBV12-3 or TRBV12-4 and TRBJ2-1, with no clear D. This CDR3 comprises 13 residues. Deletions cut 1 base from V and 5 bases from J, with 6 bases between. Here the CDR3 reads CASSLVLDNEQFF. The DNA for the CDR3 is TGTGCCAGCAGTTTAGTCCTAGACAATGAGCAGTTCTTC.

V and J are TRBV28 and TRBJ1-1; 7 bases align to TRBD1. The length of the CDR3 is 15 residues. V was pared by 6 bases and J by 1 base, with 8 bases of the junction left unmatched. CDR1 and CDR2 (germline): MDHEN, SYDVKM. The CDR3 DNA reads TGTGCCAGCAGAGGGGGCCGAGGGGCGAACACTGAAGCTTTCTTT. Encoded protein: CASRGGRGANTEAFF.

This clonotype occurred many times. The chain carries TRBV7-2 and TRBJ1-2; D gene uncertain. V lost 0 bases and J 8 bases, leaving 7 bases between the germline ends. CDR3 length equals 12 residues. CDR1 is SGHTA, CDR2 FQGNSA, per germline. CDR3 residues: CASSLAQTGYTF. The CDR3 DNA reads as TGTGCCAGCAGCTTAGCGCAGACGGGCTACACCTTC.

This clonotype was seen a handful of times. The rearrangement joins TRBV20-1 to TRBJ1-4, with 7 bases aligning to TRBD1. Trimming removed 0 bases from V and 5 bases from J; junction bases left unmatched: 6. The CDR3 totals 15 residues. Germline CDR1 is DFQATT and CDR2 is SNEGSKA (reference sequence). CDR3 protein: CSARDPGTDNEKLFF. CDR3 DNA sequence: TGCAGTGCTAGAGATCCCGGGACAGACAATGAAAAACTGTTTTTT.

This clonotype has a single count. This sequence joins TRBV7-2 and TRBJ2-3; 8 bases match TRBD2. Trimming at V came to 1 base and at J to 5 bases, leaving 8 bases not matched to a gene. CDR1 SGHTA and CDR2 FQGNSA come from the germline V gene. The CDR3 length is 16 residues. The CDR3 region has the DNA TGTGCCAGCAGCTTAGGGGGAGGACTAGCAGGAGATACGCAGTATTTT. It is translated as CASSLGGGLAGDTQYF. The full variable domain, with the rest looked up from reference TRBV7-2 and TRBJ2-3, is GAGVSQSPSNKVTEKGKDVELRCDPISGHTALYWYRQSLGQGLEFLIYFQGNSAPDKSGLPSDRFSAERTGGSVSTLTIQRTQQEDSAVYLCASSLGGGLAGDTQYFGPGTRLTVL.

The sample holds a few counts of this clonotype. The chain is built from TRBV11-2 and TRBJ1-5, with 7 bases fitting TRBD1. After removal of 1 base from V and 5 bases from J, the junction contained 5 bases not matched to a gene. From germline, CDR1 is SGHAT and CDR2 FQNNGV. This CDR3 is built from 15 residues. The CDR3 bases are TGTGCCAGCAGCTTAGGACAGGGCAAGGATCAGCCCCAGCATTTT. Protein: CASSLGQGKDQPQHF.

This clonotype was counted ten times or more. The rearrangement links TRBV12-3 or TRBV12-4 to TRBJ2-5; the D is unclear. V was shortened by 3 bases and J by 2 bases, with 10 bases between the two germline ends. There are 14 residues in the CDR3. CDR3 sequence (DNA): TGTGCCAGCAGTTTTACCGGCAGGCAAGAGACCCAGTACTTC. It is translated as CASSFTGRQETQYF.